The 26 T cell receptor beta chains presented below share a single source sample, sequenced in a study of CD8 T cells in Susac syndrome. Reverse transcription of roughly 0.45 to 1 ug RNA was carried out with random hexamers. TCRdb re-analysed the immunoSEQ multiplex PCR reads in MiXCR, keeping a single row per CDR3 protein. The sample records around 280,000 distinct CDR3 sequences, 85% being singletons. Sequences were obtained from CD8+ T cells from PBMCs. The origin of the receptors is a human donor with multiple sclerosis.

CDR3 nucleotide sequence: TGTGCCAGCAGTCCCTGGGAGGGACCGAACACCGGGGAGCTGTTTTTT. It codes for CASSPWEGPNTGELFF. V usage is TRBV7-9 and J usage is TRBJ2-2; 7 bases are shared with TRBD2. V lost 6 bases to trimming and J lost 0 bases; unmatched junction nucleotides: 7. The CDR3 totals 16 residues. CDR1 SEHNR and CDR2 FQNEAQ come from the germline V gene (reference sequence).

V and J are TRBV9 and TRBJ2-1; 9 nucleotides line up with TRBD2. The CDR3 spans 15 residues. V trimming: 1 base; J trimming: 5 bases; junction bases outside the gene matches: 4. Germline V lookup: CDR1 SGDLS, CDR2 YYNGEE. The CDR3 DNA reads as TGTGCCAGCAGCGTATGGCGGGAGGGCCACAATGAGCAGTTCTTC. Amino acids: CASSVWREGHNEQFF. The full variable domain, its missing parts supplied by reference TRBV9 and TRBJ2-1, is DSGVTQTPKHLITATGQRVTLRCSPRSGDLSVYWYQQSLDQGLQFLIQYYNGEERAKGNILERFSAQQFPDLHSELNLSSLELGDSALYFCASSVWREGHNEQFFGPGTRLTVL.

CDR3 in amino acids: CSARERDRGQTQYF. DNA for the CDR3: TGCAGTGCTAGAGAACGGGACAGGGGACAGACCCAGTACTTC. The rearrangement links TRBV20-1 to TRBJ2-5; 10 positions agree with TRBD1. Germline V gives CDR1 DFQATT, CDR2 SNEGSKA (reference sequence). With V trimmed by 0 bases and J by 6 bases, 4 bases remained unmatched. This CDR3 has 14 amino acids.

The rearrangement uses TRBV7-9 and TRBJ2-3; D perhaps matches TRBD1 (6 bases). The CDR3 contains 16 residues. V was cut by 5 bases and J by 0 bases, with 15 bases left in between. Germline V gives CDR1 SEHNR, CDR2 FQNEAQ (reference sequence). CDR3 residues: CASSLRDTTSTDTQYF. Here the CDR3 DNA reads TGTGCCAGCAGCCTCCGGGACACCACTAGCACAGATACGCAGTATTTT.

The gene calls are TRBV7-2 and TRBJ1-1, with D possibly TRBD1 on 6 matching bases. Germline lookup yields CDR1 SGHTA and CDR2 FQGNSA. Trimming left V 2 bases short and J 3 bases short, with 13 bases between. This CDR3 spans 15 amino acids. The CDR3 DNA reads as TGTGCCAGCAGCTTATCTCAGGGGATGGACACTGAAGCTTTCTTT. Amino acids: CASSLSQGMDTEAFF.

This clonotype occurred a few times. V usage is TRBV4-2 and J usage is TRBJ1-2, with D maybe TRBD1 (6 bases). The germline gives CDR1 LGHNA, CDR2 YNFKEQ. This CDR3 region has 16 residues. Trimming pared 2 bases from V and 1 base from J, leaving 14 bases between. Written as DNA, the CDR3 is TGTGCCAGCAGCCAATACCCCCAGGGGATTAACTATGGCTACACCTTC. It codes for CASSQYPQGINYGYTF.

The V and J genes are TRBV24-1 and TRBJ1-1; 10 positions match TRBD1. Per germline, CDR1 KGHDR and CDR2 SFDVKD. The ends lost 7 bases at V and 1 base at J; junction bases unmatched: 5. The CDR3 contains 15 residues. The CDR3 here is CATRPTGGQNTEAFF. CDR3 bases: TGTGCCACCAGACCGACAGGGGGCCAGAACACTGAAGCTTTCTTT.

The J gene is TRBJ2-7, the V gene TRBV10-3, with D unresolved. Germline loops: CDR1 ENHRY, CDR2 SYGVKD. The CDR3 totals 11 residues. Trimming shortened V by 4 bases and J by 3 bases, and 4 bases separated the two germline ends. CDR3 sequence reads: CAISAGYEQYF. CDR3 in DNA: TGTGCCATCAGTGCCGGCTACGAGCAGTACTTC.

This chain links TRBV6-5 with TRBJ2-1, with TRBD2 matching 11 bases. The CDR3 has 16 amino acids. CDR1 MNHEY and CDR2 SVGAGI come from the germline V gene. V lost 2 bases to trimming and J lost 6 bases; unmatched junction nucleotides: 6. This CDR3 is CASSYRLAGLGNEQFF. The CDR3 region has the DNA TGTGCCAGCAGTTACAGACTAGCGGGATTAGGCAATGAGCAGTTCTTC.

This sequence joins TRBV9 and TRBJ2-7; 12 nucleotides line up with TRBD2. Germline CDR1 is SGDLS and CDR2 is YYNGEE. The CDR3 length is 19 residues. V shed 3 bases, J shed 3 bases, and the junction held 16 bases outside the gene matches. The CDR3 nucleotides are TGTGCCAGCAGCGGACCCGGGACTAGCGGGCTAGCAGGACGCTACGAGCAGTACTTC. Residues: CASSGPGTSGLAGRYEQYF.

This chain uses TRBV11-2 with TRBJ2-7; D is unclear. The germline V gene encodes CDR1 SGHAT and CDR2 FQNNGV. The V end was cut by 1 base, the J end by 3 bases, with 7 bases between. CDR3 length: 13 residues. The CDR3 DNA sequence: TGTGCCAGCAGCTTAGGTCAGGACTACGAGCAGTACTTC. It specifies CASSLGQDYEQYF.

V gene TRBV15 combines with J gene TRBJ1-2; 7 bases map to TRBD1. Germline V gene sequence: CDR1 LNHNV, CDR2 YYDKDF (reference sequence). Trimming cost V 5 bases and J 4 bases; bases outside gene matches: 10. The length of the CDR3 is 15 residues. The CDR3 is CATSGSTGFSYGYTF. CDR3 DNA sequence: TGTGCCACCAGCGGCTCGACAGGGTTTAGCTATGGCTACACCTTC.

The gene calls are TRBV7-9 and TRBJ1-5; 8 bases fit TRBD1. Germline CDR1 and CDR2: SEHNR and FQNEAQ (reference sequence). The CDR3 spans 12 residues. CDR3 region: CATTGAGQPQHF. The CDR3 DNA reads as TGTGCTACGACAGGGGCTGGTCAGCCCCAGCATTTT. The variable domain in full, with the rest retrieved from reference TRBV7-9 and TRBJ1-5, is DTGVSQNPRHKITKRGQNVTFRCDPISEHNRLYWYRQTLGQGPEFLTYFQNEAQLEKSRLLSDRFSAERPKGSFSTLEIQRTEQGDSAMYLCATTGAGQPQHFGDGTRLSIL.

The chain links TRBV3-1 to TRBJ2-4; either TRBD1 or TRBD2 may supply D (5 bases each). Per the germline V gene, CDR1 is LGHDT and CDR2 is YNNKEL (reference sequence). This CDR3 spans 17 amino acids. The V gene lost 1 base and the J gene lost 2 bases, with 15 bases spanning the gap. CDR3 sequence reads: CASSQVGGLGTKNIQYF. The CDR3 region has the DNA TGTGCCAGCAGCCAAGTTGGGGGTCTAGGAACCAAAAACATTCAGTACTTC.

This clonotype was found once. This rearrangement joins TRBV27 to TRBJ2-1; no firm D call. From germline, CDR1 is MNHEY and CDR2 SMNVEV (reference sequence). The CDR3 extends over 13 amino acids. Trimming removed 2 bases from V and 8 bases from J, with 10 bases in between. The CDR3 protein is CASSLASWYEQFF. The CDR3 DNA reads TGTGCCAGCAGTTTAGCCAGTTGGTATGAGCAGTTCTTC.

The CDR3 sequence is CASSPRTGSEAYEQYF. The CDR3 DNA follows: TGTGCCAGCAGTCCCAGGACAGGGAGCGAAGCGTACGAGCAGTACTTC. The chain couples TRBV27 to TRBJ2-7; 8 positions match TRBD1. Germline V CDR1 and CDR2: MNHEY, SMNVEV (reference sequence). The CDR3 is 16 residues long. V was pared by 5 bases and J by 4 bases, with 13 bases of the junction left unmatched.

This clonotype was seen only once. The chain recombines TRBV15 with TRBJ2-5; D is unresolved. This CDR3 has 16 residues. Germline CDR1 and CDR2: LNHNV and YYDKDF (reference sequence). V dropped 0 bases and J dropped 5 bases, with 16 bases sitting between them. The CDR3 loop is CATSRDGQVEGETQYF. In DNA, the CDR3 is TGTGCCACCAGCAGAGATGGTCAGGTTGAAGGGGAGACCCAGTACTTC.

The genes are TRBV15 and TRBJ2-1; 7 positions match TRBD1. Trimming removed 5 bases from V and 8 bases from J; junction bases left unmatched: 9. CDR1 and CDR2 (germline): LNHNV, YYDKDF (reference sequence). This CDR3 is built from 14 residues. The CDR3 DNA follows: TGTGCCACCAGCTCCTACGACAGGGTCGATGAGCAGTTCTTC. It specifies CATSSYDRVDEQFF.

The genes are TRBV2 and TRBJ2-1, with TRBD2 matching 8 bases. CDR3 length equals 17 residues. Germline trimming cut 4 bases from V and 0 bases from J; bases unmatched to any gene: 8. Germline V lookup: CDR1 SNHLY, CDR2 FYNNEI. CDR3 coding DNA: TGTGCCAGCAGTGCGTGGATGAGCGGGGGCTCCTACAATGAGCAGTTCTTC. Amino acid sequence: CASSAWMSGGSYNEQFF.

This chain links TRBV13 with TRBJ2-1; D is undetermined. With 4 bases removed from V and 9 bases from J, the gap between germline ends came to 10 bases. The CDR3 totals 12 residues. CDR1 and CDR2 (germline): PRHDT, FYEKMQ (reference sequence). The CDR3 is CASSSPRAEQFF. CDR3 bases: TGTGCCAGCAGCTCCCCGCGAGCTGAGCAGTTCTTC.

The rearrangement joins TRBV28 to TRBJ2-3, with 9 positions matching TRBD2. This CDR3 is 14 amino acids long. V was pared by 3 bases and J by 8 bases, with 6 bases of the junction left unmatched. Germline V gene lookup returns CDR1 MDHEN and CDR2 SYDVKM. The CDR3 loop is CASSLVREGRTQYF. In DNA, the CDR3 is TGTGCCAGCAGTTTGGTGCGGGAGGGCCGTACGCAGTATTTT.

The sample holds one count of this clonotype. The rearrangement links TRBV7-8 to TRBJ1-5; D is unresolved. Trimming took 1 base from V and 4 from J, leaving 11 bases between them. The germline V gene has CDR1 SGHVS and CDR2 FQNEAQ. CDR3 length: 15 residues. The CDR3 coding sequence is TGTGCCAGCAGCTTAGAGAGACTTATTAATCAGCCCCAGCATTTT. Translated, it gives CASSLERLINQPQHF.

The V gene is TRBV5-4, the J gene TRBJ2-1; TRBD2 aligns across 7 bases. The length of the CDR3 is 18 residues. CDR1 and CDR2 (germline): SGHNT, YYREEE (reference sequence). V trimming: 1 base; J trimming: 1 base; junction bases outside the gene matches: 11. The CDR3 spells CASSLSFREAGSYNEQFF. As DNA, the CDR3 is TGTGCCAGCAGCTTGTCATTCCGGGAAGCGGGATCCTACAATGAGCAGTTCTTC.

This chain links TRBV4-1 with TRBJ2-3; TRBD2 matches at 7 bases. The CDR3 is made up of 15 amino acids. J gave up 5 bases and V 1 base, and 6 bases lay outside the gene matches. Germline values: CDR1 MGHRA, CDR2 YSYEKL. CDR3 sequence (DNA): TGCGCCAGCAGCCAAGGAGAGGGGAGGGAAGATACGCAGTATTTT. Protein product: CASSQGEGREDTQYF.

The chain links TRBV28 to TRBJ1-6; 7 bases map to TRBD1. The V segment lost 4 bases and the J segment 5 bases; nucleotides outside the gene matches: 8. This CDR3 has 16 residues. CDR1 and CDR2 (germline): MDHEN, SYDVKM. This CDR3 reads CASSSARDSNNSPLHF. CDR3 DNA: TGTGCCAGCAGTTCAGCGCGGGACAGCAATAATTCACCCCTCCACTTT. The full variable domain, its missing parts supplied by reference TRBV28 and TRBJ1-6, is DVKVTQSSRYLVKRTGEKVFLECVQDMDHENMFWYRQDPGLGLRLIYFSYDVKMKEKGDIPEGYSVSREKKERFSLILESASTNQTSMYLCASSSARDSNNSPLHFGNGTRLTVT.

In this sample, this clonotype turned up a few times. V gene TRBV4-2 combines with J gene TRBJ2-1; possible D gene TRBD2, 5 bases. Trimming took 1 base from V and 8 from J, leaving 18 bases between them. The CDR3 is 16 amino acids. Germline lookup yields CDR1 LGHNA and CDR2 YNFKEQ. CDR3 in DNA: TGTGCCAGCAGCCAAGGGGAAGGTAGCGAGAACCATGAGCAGTTCTTC. Translated: CASSQGEGSENHEQFF.